The 11 T cell receptor beta chains presented below share a single source sample, sequenced in a study of cytomegalovirus exposure and HLA in healthy donors. The PCR made use of 60 Vbeta and 13 Jbeta primers. Clones were sequenced by immunoSEQ multiplex PCR, and TCRdb holds only the in-frame ones, with some missing. The sample lists roughly 170,000 clones; over 65% were seen once. Sample: PBMCs. The origin of the receptors is a woman in her twenties or thirties in good health and CMV-seropositive.

This chain joins TRBV10-3 and TRBJ2-4; 11 bases agree with TRBD2. Trimming took 0 bases from V and 4 from J; bases not matched to a gene: 5. Germline CDR1 reads ENHRY; CDR2 reads SYGVKD. The CDR3 totals 17 residues. CDR3 nucleotides: TGTGCCATCAGTGAGTCCCTAGCGGGAGGCTCGAAAAACATTCAGTACTTC. Residues: CAISESLAGGSKNIQYF.

The chain links TRBV28 to TRBJ2-2; TRBD1 matches 8 bases. Germline V gene lookup returns CDR1 MDHEN and CDR2 SYDVKM. V shed 3 bases, J shed 4 bases, and the junction held 7 bases outside the gene matches. CDR3 length equals 16 residues. The CDR3 is CASSFRTGSGTGELFF. The CDR3 bases are TGTGCCAGCAGTTTCAGGACAGGGTCGGGCACCGGGGAGCTGTTTTTT. The complete variable domain, with remaining parts taken from reference TRBV28 and TRBJ2-2, reads DVKVTQSSRYLVKRTGEKVFLECVQDMDHENMFWYRQDPGLGLRLIYFSYDVKMKEKGDIPEGYSVSREKKERFSLILESASTNQTSMYLCASSFRTGSGTGELFFGEGSRLTVL.

This clone has only one observation. The chain is built from TRBV27 and TRBJ1-5; 8 bases align to TRBD1. Germline CDR1 MNHEY, CDR2 SMNVEV (reference sequence). This CDR3 comprises 14 residues. The ends lost 5 bases at V and 3 bases at J; junction bases unmatched: 3. The CDR3: CASSLTGVNQPQHF. The CDR3 nucleotides read TGTGCCAGCAGTCTGACAGGGGTCAATCAGCCCCAGCATTTT.

V is TRBV5-1 and J is TRBJ2-7; D is perhaps TRBD2 (6 bases). This CDR3 contains 14 residues. Between the trimmed V and J ends, which lost 5 bases and 6 bases, there was a span of 18 bases. Germline CDR1 and CDR2: SGHRS and YFSETQ. CDR3 region: CASSQTQAGGEQYF. CDR3 bases: TGCGCCAGCAGTCAGACCCAGGCCGGGGGCGAGCAGTACTTC.

V gene TRBV6-5 combines with J gene TRBJ1-2; no definite D call. The CDR3 extends over 16 amino acids. Per the germline V gene, CDR1 is MNHEY and CDR2 is SVGAGI. Trimming left V 0 bases short and J 2 bases short, with 13 bases between. The CDR3 loop reads CASSYSIRGTNYGYTF. Here the CDR3 DNA reads TGTGCCAGCAGTTACTCGATCCGGGGAACCAACTATGGCTACACCTTC.

The chain is built from TRBV2 and TRBJ2-2; D might be TRBD2 (5 bases). CDR3 length equals 16 residues. The V gene's germline CDR1 is SNHLY and CDR2 FYNNEI. V was clipped by 7 bases and J by 6 bases, with 21 bases between them. The CDR3 here is CASTKIALTGSGELFF. CDR3 in DNA: TGTGCCAGCACAAAGATTGCGCTAACGGGATCCGGGGAGCTGTTTTTT.

The chain combines TRBV4-1 with TRBJ1-2; possible D gene TRBD1, 5 bases. The CDR3 is 13 residues long. CDR1 is MGHRA, CDR2 YSYEKL, per germline. The V end was cut by 4 bases, the J end by 8 bases, with 14 bases between. The CDR3 sequence is CASSPGRDDGYTF. CDR3 DNA sequence: TGCGCCAGCAGCCCCGGGCGGGACGACGGCTACACCTTC.

This rearrangement joins TRBV9 to TRBJ2-1; tentatively, D is TRBD2 (6 bases). The CDR3 has 15 residues. CDR1 and CDR2 (germline): SGDLS, YYNGEE. The V end lost 3 bases, the J end lost 3 bases, and 13 bases lay between the germline ends. Written as DNA, the CDR3 is TGTGCCAGCAGCGCCGGGAGTTCGGGCTACAATGAGCAGTTCTTC. Amino acid sequence: CASSAGSSGYNEQFF.

J is TRBJ2-5 and V is TRBV30; D is unresolved. V lost 2 bases to trimming and J lost 4 bases, with 11 bases between them. The CDR3 spans 13 residues. CDR1 is GTSNPN, CDR2 SVGIG, per germline (reference sequence). In nucleotides, the CDR3 is TGTGCCTGGAGTCCCCGGAGTTTAGAGACCCAGTACTTC. It yields the protein CAWSPRSLETQYF. The full variable domain, rest sourced from reference TRBV30 and TRBJ2-5, is SQTIHQWPATLVQPVGSPLSLECTVEGTSNPNLYWYRQAAGRGLQLLFYSVGIGQISSEVPQNLSASRPQDRQFILSSKKLLLSDSGFYLCAWSPRSLETQYFGPGTRLLVL.

The V and J genes are TRBV12-5 and TRBJ2-7; 9 nucleotides agree with TRBD1. Germline loops: CDR1 LGHNT, CDR2 FRNRAP. V shed 5 bases and J 6 bases; nucleotides not matched to a gene: 8. The CDR3 runs to 14 residues. In DNA form, the CDR3 reads TGTGCTAGTGGTCTCCGGGACAGGGCTGGCGAGCAGTACTTC. Residues: CASGLRDRAGEQYF.

The chain links TRBV10-3 to TRBJ1-2; D not resolved. This CDR3 has 15 residues. V was clipped by 2 bases and J by 5 bases, with 15 bases between them. Germline V CDR1 and CDR2: ENHRY, SYGVKD. CDR3 loop: CAISEAGIVRYGYTF. DNA for the CDR3: TGTGCCATCAGTGAGGCCGGGATCGTTAGGTATGGCTACACCTTC.